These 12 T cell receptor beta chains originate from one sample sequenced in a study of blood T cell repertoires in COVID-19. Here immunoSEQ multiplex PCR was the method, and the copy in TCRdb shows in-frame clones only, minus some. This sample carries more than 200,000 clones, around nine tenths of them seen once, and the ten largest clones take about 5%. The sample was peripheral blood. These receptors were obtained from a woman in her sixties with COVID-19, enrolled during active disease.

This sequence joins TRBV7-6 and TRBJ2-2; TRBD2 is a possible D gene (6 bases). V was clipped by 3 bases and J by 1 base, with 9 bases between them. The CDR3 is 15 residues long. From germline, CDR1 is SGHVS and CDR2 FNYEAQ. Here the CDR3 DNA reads TGTGCCAGCAGCTTGTACGGGAGGAACACCGGGGAGCTGTTTTTT. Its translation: CASSLYGRNTGELFF.

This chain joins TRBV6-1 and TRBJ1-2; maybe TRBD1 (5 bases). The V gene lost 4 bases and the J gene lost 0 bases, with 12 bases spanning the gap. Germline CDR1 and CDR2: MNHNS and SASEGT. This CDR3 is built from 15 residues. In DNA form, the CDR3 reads TGTGCCAGCAGTGTGACAGTTAGGTCTAACTATGGCTACACCTTC. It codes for CASSVTVRSNYGYTF.

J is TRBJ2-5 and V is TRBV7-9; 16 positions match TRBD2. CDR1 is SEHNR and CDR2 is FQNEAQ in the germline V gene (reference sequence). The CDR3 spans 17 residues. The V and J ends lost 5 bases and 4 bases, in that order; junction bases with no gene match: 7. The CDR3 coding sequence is TGTGCCAGCAGCGCAGGGACTAGCGGGAGGGTAGGAGAGACCCAGTACTTC. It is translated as CASSAGTSGRVGETQYF.

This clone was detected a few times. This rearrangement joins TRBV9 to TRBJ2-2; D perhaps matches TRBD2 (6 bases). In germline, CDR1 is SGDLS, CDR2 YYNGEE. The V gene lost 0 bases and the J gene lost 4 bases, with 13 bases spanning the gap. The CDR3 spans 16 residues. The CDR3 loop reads CASSVAGGSSTGELFF. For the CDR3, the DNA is TGTGCCAGCAGCGTAGCTGGAGGGAGTAGCACCGGGGAGCTGTTTTTT.

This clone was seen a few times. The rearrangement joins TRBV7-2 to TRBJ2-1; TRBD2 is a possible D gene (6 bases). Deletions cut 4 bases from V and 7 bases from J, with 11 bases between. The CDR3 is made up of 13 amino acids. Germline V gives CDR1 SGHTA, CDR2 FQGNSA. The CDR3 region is CASSSGLQNEQFF. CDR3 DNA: TGTGCCAGCAGCTCGGGACTCCAGAATGAGCAGTTCTTC.

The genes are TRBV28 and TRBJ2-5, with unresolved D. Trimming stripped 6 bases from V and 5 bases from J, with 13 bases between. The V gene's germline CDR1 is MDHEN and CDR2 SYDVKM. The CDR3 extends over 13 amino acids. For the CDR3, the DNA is TGTGCCAGCAGGACAAGGCATTTGGAGACCCAGTACTTC. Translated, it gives CASRTRHLETQYF.

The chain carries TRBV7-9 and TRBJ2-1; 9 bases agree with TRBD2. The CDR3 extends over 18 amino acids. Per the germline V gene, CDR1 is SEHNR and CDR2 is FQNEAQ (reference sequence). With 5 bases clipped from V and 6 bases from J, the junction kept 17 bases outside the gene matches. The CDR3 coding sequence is TGTGCCAGCAGCGACGGGATTTTCAGCGGGAGGTCCCCCAATGAGCAGTTCTTC. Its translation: CASSDGIFSGRSPNEQFF.

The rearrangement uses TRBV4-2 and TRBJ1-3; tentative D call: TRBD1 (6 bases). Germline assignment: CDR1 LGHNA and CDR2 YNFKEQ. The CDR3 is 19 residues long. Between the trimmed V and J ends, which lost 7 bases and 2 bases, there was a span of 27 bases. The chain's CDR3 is CASTPWLLSWTAPGNTIYF. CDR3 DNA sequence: TGTGCCAGCACCCCATGGTTGTTATCCTGGACAGCGCCTGGAAACACCATATATTTT.

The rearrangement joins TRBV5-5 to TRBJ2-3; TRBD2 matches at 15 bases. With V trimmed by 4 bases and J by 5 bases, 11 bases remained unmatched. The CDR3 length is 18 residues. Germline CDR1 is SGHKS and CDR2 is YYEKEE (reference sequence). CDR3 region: CASSRIAGLAGGGDTQYF. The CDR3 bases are TGTGCCAGCAGCCGAATTGCAGGACTAGCGGGAGGGGGAGATACGCAGTATTTT.

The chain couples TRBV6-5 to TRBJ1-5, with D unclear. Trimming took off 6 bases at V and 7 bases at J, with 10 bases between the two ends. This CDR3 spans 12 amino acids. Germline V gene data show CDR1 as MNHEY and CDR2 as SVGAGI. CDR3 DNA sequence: TGTGCCAGCAGAAGGACGGGGCAGCCCCAGCATTTT. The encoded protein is CASRRTGQPQHF.

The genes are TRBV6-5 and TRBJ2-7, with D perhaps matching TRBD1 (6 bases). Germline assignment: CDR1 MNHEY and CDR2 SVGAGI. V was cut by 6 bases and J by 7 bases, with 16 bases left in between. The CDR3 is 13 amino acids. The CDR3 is CASSRQVPGEQYF. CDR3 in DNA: TGTGCCAGCAGCAGACAGGTTCCAGGGGAGCAGTACTTC.

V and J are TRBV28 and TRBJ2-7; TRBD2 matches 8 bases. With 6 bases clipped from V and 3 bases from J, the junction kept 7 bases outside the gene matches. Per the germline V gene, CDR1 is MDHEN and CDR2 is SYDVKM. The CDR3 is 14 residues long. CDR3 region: CASRDAGTSYEQYF. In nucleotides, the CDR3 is TGTGCCAGCAGAGACGCCGGGACTAGCTACGAGCAGTACTTC. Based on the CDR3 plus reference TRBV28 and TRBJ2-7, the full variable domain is DVKVTQSSRYLVKRTGEKVFLECVQDMDHENMFWYRQDPGLGLRLIYFSYDVKMKEKGDIPEGYSVSREKKERFSLILESASTNQTSMYLCASRDAGTSYEQYFGPGTRLTVT.